This T cell receptor (beta chain) stems from a study of PD-L1 blockade in urothelial cancer. At the level of the study: In about 2014 therapy began: atezolizumab 1,200 mg intravenously every 3 weeks. Of 30 or so patients, fewer than 27 were males with bladder-origin urothelial cancer. From 0 to 3 prior chemotherapy regimens had been given to the patients. Blood underwent analysis 3 weeks (second dose) and 6 weeks after treatment began.

About this clone: The junction and the germline gene differ at one end; a read error may be behind it.

Germline-derived CDR1 and CDR2 are SSHAT and FNYEAQ (reference sequence). The CDR3 is 15 residues long. Time point denoted: pretreatment peripheral blood. TCRdb keeps only in-frame clones here, not all; method: immunoSEQ multiplex PCR. The sample has about 47,000 clones; around 84% are singletons. The sequenced sample was PBMCs, obtained around atezolizumab (anti-PD-L1) treatment. The TCR was taken from a man aged 55-75 years with urothelial cancer. The chain combines TRBV7-7 with TRBJ2-3; 10 bases line up with TRBD2. DNA of the CDR3: TGTGCTAGCAGCTTAGTAGCCAAGAGCGGGAGGGCGCAGTATTTT. As protein: CASSLVAKSGRAQYF.